These 9 T cell receptor beta chains were all obtained from the same sample, sequenced in a study of T cells in Graves' hyperthyroidism and ophthalmopathy. From RNA transcripts, TCR beta CDR3 regions were amplified. The primer set for the first-round RT-PCR of the TCR CDR3 was HTBI. TCRdb analysed the multiplex PCR reads with MiXCR anew, one entry per CDR3 protein. The sample records 500,000 to 800,000 distinct CDR3 sequences, around 15% being singletons. The sequenced material came from blood. Source of these receptors: a woman aged 45 to 65 with Graves' ophthalmopathy.

This clonotype was seen repeatedly, ten times or more. The chain has TRBV13 and TRBJ2-7, with D possibly being TRBD1 (5 bases). Germline CDR1 reads PRHDT; CDR2 reads FYEKMQ (reference sequence). The CDR3 sequence is 14 residues long. Trimming took off 2 bases at V and 3 bases at J, with 11 bases between the two ends. The CDR3 DNA is TGTGCCAGCAGCTTATTAGACAGCAACTACGAGCAGTACTTC. It codes for CASSLLDSNYEQYF.

This clonotype was seen ten or more times. The chain is built from TRBV11-2 and TRBJ1-1, with D possibly being TRBD1 (5 bases). Per germline, CDR1 SGHAT and CDR2 FQNNGV. This CDR3 is 18 amino acids long. The V gene lost 0 bases and the J gene lost 2 bases, with 19 bases spanning the gap. CDR3 in amino acids: CASSLDFREAFFNTEAFF. Written as DNA, the CDR3 is TGTGCCAGCAGCTTAGATTTCAGGGAAGCTTTTTTTAACACTGAAGCTTTCTTT. Complete variable domain (other parts from reference TRBV11-2 and TRBJ1-1): EAGVAQSPRYKIIEKRQSVAFWCNPISGHATLYWYQQILGQGPKLLIQFQNNGVVDDSQLPKDRFSAERLKGVDSTLKIQPAKLEDSAVYLCASSLDFREAFFNTEAFFGQGTRLTVV.

This clonotype was counted between two and nine times. A much bigger clone sits one base away, suggesting this may be a read error. This sequence joins TRBV3-1 and TRBJ1-1, with D unclear. Germline V gene data show CDR1 as LGHDT and CDR2 as YNNKEL (reference sequence). The CDR3 consists of 14 residues. V gave up 0 bases and J gave up 1 base, with 6 bases separating them. The DNA for the CDR3 is TGTGCCAGCAGCCAAGATGGTCGGAACACTGAAGCTTTCTTT. Translated, it gives CASSQDGRNTEAFF.

J is TRBJ2-3 and V is TRBV12-3 or TRBV12-4, with 12 bases aligning to TRBD2. The V gene end was trimmed by 2 bases and the J gene end by 5 bases; junction bases not matched to a gene: 11. The length of the CDR3 is 18 residues. CDR3 loop: CASSLPTRLAGELDTQYF. CDR3 sequence (DNA): TGTGCCAGCAGTTTACCCACCCGACTAGCGGGAGAGCTAGATACGCAGTATTTT.

The chain employs TRBV5-1 and TRBJ2-5, with 8 bases matching TRBD2. CDR3 length equals 16 residues. After removal of 0 bases from V and 2 bases from J, the junction contained 6 bases not matched to a gene. The germline V gene has CDR1 SGHRS and CDR2 YFSETQ. The CDR3 here is CASSLVVSGAQETQYF. The CDR3 nucleotides read TGCGCCAGCAGCTTGGTCGTTAGCGGGGCGCAAGAGACCCAGTACTTC.

The chain is built from TRBV6-1 and TRBJ1-4, with no clear D. CDR1 and CDR2 (germline): MNHNS, SASEGT. The CDR3 is made up of 13 amino acids. Between the trimmed V and J ends, which lost 6 bases and 0 bases, there was a span of 5 bases. CDR3 in DNA: TGTGCCAGCAGCCAACCAACTAATGAAAAACTGTTTTTT. The encoded protein is CASSQPTNEKLFF.

This clonotype was detected many times. The genes are TRBV3-1 and TRBJ2-5; 10 nucleotides match TRBD1. Trimming cost V 7 bases and J 4 bases; bases outside gene matches: 9. CDR3 length: 15 residues. Germline CDR1 and CDR2: LGHDT and YNNKEL (reference sequence). CDR3 sequence: CASNIPGQGRETQYF. The CDR3 DNA is TGTGCCAGCAACATCCCGGGACAGGGGAGAGAGACCCAGTACTTC.

This clonotype has ten or more counts. The rearrangement uses TRBV7-2 and TRBJ2-1, with D perhaps TRBD2 (6 bases). Germline CDR1 and CDR2: SGHTA and FQGNSA. The CDR3 is 17 residues long. With 0 bases removed from V and 2 bases from J, the gap between germline ends came to 14 bases. As DNA, the CDR3 is TGTGCCAGCAGCTTAGCGGAACGACTAGGGACCTACAATGAGCAGTTCTTC. Translated: CASSLAERLGTYNEQFF.

The sample holds many counts of this clonotype. This chain joins TRBV27 and TRBJ2-1; D remains ambiguous. CDR1 is MNHEY and CDR2 is SMNVEV in the germline V gene (reference sequence). The CDR3 runs 13 residues. The V end lost 0 bases, the J end lost 8 bases, and 8 bases lay between the germline ends. CDR3 in amino acids: CASSLSAPDEQFF. The CDR3 DNA reads as TGTGCCAGCAGTTTATCGGCCCCCGATGAGCAGTTCTTC.